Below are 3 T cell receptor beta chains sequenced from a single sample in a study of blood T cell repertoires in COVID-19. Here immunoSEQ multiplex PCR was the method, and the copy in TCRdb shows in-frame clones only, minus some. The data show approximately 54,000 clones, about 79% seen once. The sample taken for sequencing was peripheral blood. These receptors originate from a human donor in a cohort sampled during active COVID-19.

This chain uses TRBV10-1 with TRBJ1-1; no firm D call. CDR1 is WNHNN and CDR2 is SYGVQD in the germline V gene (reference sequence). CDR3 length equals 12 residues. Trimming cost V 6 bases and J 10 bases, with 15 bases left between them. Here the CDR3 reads CASSQIGGGAFF. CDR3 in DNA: TGCGCCAGCAGCCAGATCGGTGGCGGAGCTTTCTTT.

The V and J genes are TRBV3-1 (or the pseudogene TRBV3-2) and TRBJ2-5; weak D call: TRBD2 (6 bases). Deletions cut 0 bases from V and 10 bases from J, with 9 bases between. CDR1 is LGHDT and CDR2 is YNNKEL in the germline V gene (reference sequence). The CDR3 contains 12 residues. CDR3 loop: CASSQDRRGQYF. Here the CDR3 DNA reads TGTGCCAGCAGCCAAGACCGGAGGGGCCAGTACTTC.

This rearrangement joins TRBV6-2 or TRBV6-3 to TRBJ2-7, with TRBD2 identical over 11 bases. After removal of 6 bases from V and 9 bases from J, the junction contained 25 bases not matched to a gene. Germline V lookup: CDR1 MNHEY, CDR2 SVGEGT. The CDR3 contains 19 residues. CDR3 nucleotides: TGTGCCAGCAGCTCCAGGGGTTCCTCGACTAGCGGGACAAACCCCGGGCAGTACTTC. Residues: CASSSRGSSTSGTNPGQYF.